The 31 T cell receptor beta chains listed next were all sequenced from one sample in a study of radiation and T cells in renal cell carcinoma (dated by TCRdb to 2019 to 2021). Libraries were constructed by the immunoSEQ multiplex PCR assay. What TCRdb holds here is the immuneACCESS table cut down to in-frame rearrangements. Part of the clones is not present; checked against another copy, under half of the missing clones reflect an unresolved V gene, and the others are unexplained. For this sample the table gives tens of thousands of clones, of which around 86% were detected only once. Around 21% of the sample comes from the top ten. The meaning of the sample's time point label: blood 2 weeks post-SBRT. Sample treatment or condition, as interpreted from the label and publication: 15 Gy SBRT to primary tumor, nephrectomy 4 weeks later. The input for sequencing was blood, taken from a patient whose treatment included radiotherapy and nephrectomy. The receptors stem from a woman aged 50 to 65 with renal cell carcinoma.

The genes are TRBV5-1 and TRBJ2-7, with 8 nucleotides matching TRBD1. The V gene end was trimmed by 2 bases and the J gene end by 4 bases; junction bases not matched to a gene: 5. Germline V gene data show CDR1 as SGHRS and CDR2 as YFSETQ. This CDR3 has 14 amino acids. The CDR3 bases are TGCGCCAGCAGCTTCGGACAGGGAACATACGAGCAGTACTTC. Its protein is CASSFGQGTYEQYF.

This chain uses TRBV11-2 with TRBJ2-2, with a weak D call TRBD1 (5 bases). Germline lookup yields CDR1 SGHAT and CDR2 FQNNGV. CDR3 length: 16 residues. V was cut by 7 bases and J by 6 bases, with 21 bases left in between. The CDR3 loop is CASTSQGLIRAGELFF. The CDR3 nucleotides are TGTGCCAGCACGTCTCAGGGTTTGATTAGGGCCGGGGAGCTGTTTTTT.

The J gene is TRBJ2-2, the V gene TRBV6-6; no firm D call. The CDR3 has 16 amino acids. CDR1 and CDR2 (germline): MNHNY, SVGAGI (reference sequence). The germline V and J ends were trimmed by 6 bases and 1 base, with 15 bases remaining between them. CDR3 sequence: CASSPAGRRNTGELFF. The CDR3 region has the DNA TGTGCCAGCAGCCCCGCTGGTAGGCGGAACACCGGGGAGCTGTTTTTT.

A few counts support this clone. The chain has TRBV7-9 and TRBJ2-3; 7 bases line up with TRBD2. The CDR3 runs to 14 residues. Per the germline V gene, CDR1 is SEHNR and CDR2 is FQNEAQ (reference sequence). J was trimmed by 4 bases and V by 5 bases; bases with no gene match: 6. The CDR3 DNA reads TGTGCCAGCAGCCAGGGACTACTCCCAGATACGCAGTATTTT. This gives the protein CASSQGLLPDTQYF.

The genes are TRBV19 and TRBJ1-4; D is possibly TRBD1 (5 bases). Trimming stripped 5 bases from V and 5 bases from J, with 15 bases between. The germline V gene has CDR1 LNHDA and CDR2 SQIVND (reference sequence). CDR3 length: 15 residues. The CDR3 spells CASSPIDSENEKLFF. CDR3 DNA: TGTGCCAGTAGTCCCATCGACAGCGAAAATGAAAAACTGTTTTTT. The whole variable domain, filled in from reference TRBV19 and TRBJ1-4, reads DGGITQSPKYLFRKEGQNVTLSCEQNLNHDAMYWYRQDPGQGLRLIYYSQIVNDFQKGDIAEGYSVSREKKESFPLTVTSAQKNPTAFYLCASSPIDSENEKLFFGSGTQLSVL.

This sequence joins TRBV5-1 and TRBJ2-2; the D is unclear. The CDR3 runs 15 residues. The germline V and J ends were trimmed by 4 bases and 5 bases, with 15 bases remaining between them. Per the germline V gene, CDR1 is SGHRS and CDR2 is YFSETQ. CDR3 nucleotides: TGCGCCAGCAGCGCCAAGGTGGGAAATACCGGGGAGCTGTTTTTT. Its protein product is CASSAKVGNTGELFF.

The chain is built from TRBV7-3 and TRBJ1-4; weak D call: TRBD1 (5 bases). V was pared by 5 bases and J by 0 bases, with 10 bases between. Germline assignment: CDR1 SGHTA and CDR2 FQGTGA. CDR3 length equals 15 residues. CDR3 amino acids: CASSPKTATNEKLFF. DNA for the CDR3: TGTGCCAGCAGCCCCAAGACAGCAACTAATGAAAAACTGTTTTTT.

V and J are TRBV27 and TRBJ1-2; D not certain. CDR1 is MNHEY and CDR2 is SMNVEV in the germline V gene (reference sequence). Trimming took 3 bases from V and 6 from J, leaving 17 bases between them. The CDR3 is 15 amino acids. The CDR3 DNA sequence: TGTGCCAGCAGTTTCTGGGGAAACATAGGTCATGGCTACACCTTC. Protein sequence: CASSFWGNIGHGYTF.

The chain has TRBV29-1 and TRBJ2-7; no clear D gene. The V gene lost 6 bases and the J gene lost 0 bases, with 9 bases spanning the gap. The CDR3 length is 12 residues. The germline CDR1 and CDR2 sequences are SQVTM and ANQGSEA. CDR3 sequence reads: CSVADGSYEQYF. The CDR3 nucleotides are TGCAGCGTGGCCGACGGCTCCTACGAGCAGTACTTC.

V gene TRBV19 combines with J gene TRBJ1-1; D unclear. CDR1 and CDR2 (germline): LNHDA, SQIVND (reference sequence). The CDR3 is 12 amino acids. V shed 5 bases and J shed 3 bases, with 7 bases lying between them. This CDR3 is CASSGRYTEAFF. CDR3 nucleotide sequence: TGTGCCAGTAGTGGCAGGTACACTGAAGCTTTCTTT.

This clone was seen only once. CDR3 DNA: TGTGCCAGCAGCTTAGGGGGGAAGGGCACTGAAGCTTTCTTT. Amino acid sequence: CASSLGGKGTEAFF. The chain employs TRBV7-6 and TRBJ1-1, with D possibly being TRBD1 (5 bases). The V end was cut by 1 base, the J end by 4 bases, with 10 bases between. The CDR3 is 14 amino acids. Germline CDR1 SGHVS, CDR2 FNYEAQ.

J is TRBJ1-1 and V is TRBV9, with unresolved D. Germline-derived CDR1 and CDR2 are SGDLS and YYNGEE. This CDR3 is built from 15 residues. V was shortened by 0 bases and J by 1 base, with 10 bases between the two germline ends. CDR3 protein: CASSVGPGRNTEAFF. The CDR3 nucleotides read TGTGCCAGCAGCGTAGGACCTGGGAGGAACACTGAAGCTTTCTTT.

This sequence joins TRBV2 and TRBJ2-1, with TRBD2 matching over 9 bases. This CDR3 is built from 17 residues. Germline CDR1 SNHLY, CDR2 FYNNEI. Trimming cost V 10 bases and J 5 bases; bases outside gene matches: 18. In DNA, the CDR3 is TGTGCCACCAAGGTGGGCCTAGCGGGGACGTCTAACAATGAGCAGTTCTTC. This codes for CATKVGLAGTSNNEQFF.

The rearrangement joins TRBV14 to TRBJ1-1; 11 bases line up with TRBD1. The J segment lost 0 bases and the V segment lost 2 bases, leaving 2 bases of the junction unmatched. This CDR3 is 16 amino acids long. Looked up from germline, CDR1 is SGHDN and CDR2 is FVKESK. This CDR3 is CASSQLGQGVNTEAFF. The CDR3 DNA follows: TGTGCCAGCAGCCAACTGGGACAGGGGGTGAACACTGAAGCTTTCTTT.

The chain joins TRBV7-2 to TRBJ1-1, with unresolved D. The germline gives CDR1 SGHTA, CDR2 FQGNSA. V was shortened by 1 base and J by 1 base, with 7 bases between the two germline ends. CDR3 length: 14 residues. The CDR3 is CASSLGVGNTEAFF. CDR3 bases: TGTGCCAGCAGCTTAGGCGTTGGGAACACTGAAGCTTTCTTT.

V and J are TRBV6-5 and TRBJ1-2, with D possibly TRBD1 on 5 matching bases. The length of the CDR3 is 14 residues. The V gene lost 5 bases and the J gene lost 5 bases, with 15 bases spanning the gap. Germline CDR1 is MNHEY and CDR2 is SVGAGI. CDR3 residues: CASSPGTPLYGYTF. Here the CDR3 DNA reads TGTGCCAGCAGTCCCGGGACCCCCTTGTATGGCTACACCTTC.

The DNA of the CDR3 is TGTGCCAGCAGCTTGGAAACGGCCCTTGTGGAGACCCAGTACTTC. Translation: CASSLETALVETQYF. This chain joins TRBV5-4 and TRBJ2-5, with D unresolved. Germline CDR1 SGHNT, CDR2 YYREEE (reference sequence). The CDR3 totals 15 residues. The V and J ends lost 0 bases and 5 bases respectively, with 14 bases between them.

The CDR3 region is CASSPPRTGFSYEQYF. CDR3 coding DNA: TGTGCCAGCAGCCCCCCCCGGACAGGGTTCTCCTACGAGCAGTACTTC. The chain combines TRBV28 with TRBJ2-7; 8 positions agree with TRBD1. Germline V gives CDR1 MDHEN, CDR2 SYDVKM. V gave up 6 bases and J gave up 0 bases; unmatched junction bases: 10. The length of the CDR3 is 16 residues.

This sequence joins TRBV19 and TRBJ1-1; D unresolved. This CDR3 has 12 amino acids. Deletions cut 6 bases from V and 4 bases from J, with 9 bases between. Germline V gene data show CDR1 as LNHDA and CDR2 as SQIVND (reference sequence). CDR3 sequence: CASSRQRTEAFF. CDR3 in DNA: TGTGCCAGTAGCCGCCAACGCACTGAAGCTTTCTTT.

This clone was seen only a few times. V and J are TRBV2 and TRBJ1-1; D call uncertain. V shed 7 bases and J shed 0 bases, with 12 bases lying between them. This CDR3 has 14 residues. Per germline, CDR1 SNHLY and CDR2 FYNNEI. The CDR3 bases are TGTGCCAGCACCAAAGGAGTTCTGAACACTGAAGCTTTCTTT. As protein: CASTKGVLNTEAFF.

The rearrangement joins TRBV15 to TRBJ2-1, with D maybe TRBD2 (6 bases). Germline lookup yields CDR1 LNHNV and CDR2 YYDKDF (reference sequence). The CDR3 has 12 residues. The V gene lost 0 bases and the J gene lost 13 bases, with 10 bases spanning the gap. CDR3 in amino acids: CATSREVAGQFF. CDR3 in DNA: TGTGCCACCAGCAGAGAAGTGGCGGGACAGTTCTTC.

This clone was seen a single time. The rearrangement uses TRBV21-1 and TRBJ1-5; TRBD1 is the table's D call and was not checked against the DNA. TRBV21-1 is deemed a pseudogene. The CDR3 totals 15 residues. This chain's CDR3 is CASSKEGALDQPQHF. Written as DNA, the CDR3 is TGTGCCAGCAGCAAAGAAGGGGCATTAGATCAGCCCCAGCATTTT.

The chain couples TRBV15 to TRBJ1-1; 9 bases are shared with TRBD1. Trimming cost V 3 bases and J 4 bases; bases outside gene matches: 3. This CDR3 has 14 amino acids. Germline V gene sequence: CDR1 LNHNV, CDR2 YYDKDF (reference sequence). In DNA form, the CDR3 reads TGTGCCACCAGCAGTGGGACAGGGACCACTGAAGCTTTCTTT. Encoded protein: CATSSGTGTTEAFF. Supplemented by reference TRBV15 and TRBJ1-1, the full variable domain reads DAMVIQNPRYQVTQFGKPVTLSCSQTLNHNVMYWYQQKSSQAPKLLFHYYDKDFNNEADTPDNFQSRRPNTSFCFLDIRSPGLGDTAMYLCATSSGTGTTEAFFGQGTRLTVV.

The chain carries TRBV9 and TRBJ2-7; 9 bases are a match to TRBD1. Germline V gene lookup returns CDR1 SGDLS and CDR2 YYNGEE. V lost 2 bases and J lost 3; bases outside the gene matches: 3. The CDR3 is 14 amino acids. CDR3: CASSVGQGIYEQYF. As DNA, the CDR3 is TGTGCCAGCAGCGTCGGACAGGGGATCTACGAGCAGTACTTC.

The chain carries TRBV11-2 and TRBJ1-6; D unresolved. The V end was cut by 2 bases, the J end by 0 bases, with 5 bases between. This CDR3 region has 15 residues. In germline, CDR1 is SGHAT, CDR2 FQNNGV. The CDR3 region has the DNA TGTGCCAGCAGCTTACTTAGCTCCTATAATTCACCCCTCCACTTT. It translates to CASSLLSSYNSPLHF.

This chain joins TRBV11-2 and TRBJ1-6; TRBD1 matches at 9 bases. Germline trimming cut 1 base from V and 13 bases from J; bases unmatched to any gene: 11. This CDR3 is 16 amino acids long. Germline lookup yields CDR1 SGHAT and CDR2 FQNNGV. The DNA for the CDR3 is TGTGCCAGCAGCTTAGTCCTAGGGACAGGGACGCTTCCCCTCCACTTT. Translation gives CASSLVLGTGTLPLHF.

The chain links TRBV5-1 to TRBJ2-1; a possible D gene is TRBD1 (6 bases). The germline gives CDR1 SGHRS, CDR2 YFSETQ. The V end lost 0 bases, the J end lost 8 bases, and 12 bases lay between the germline ends. CDR3 size: 14 residues. The CDR3 spells CASSLVTQGYEQFF. Here the CDR3 DNA reads TGCGCCAGCAGCTTGGTTACCCAGGGGTATGAGCAGTTCTTC.

The chain uses TRBV28 and TRBJ2-7; 9 bases align to TRBD1. The CDR3 contains 16 residues. Germline assignment: CDR1 MDHEN and CDR2 SYDVKM. Unmatched junction bases numbered 11, after V lost 6 bases and J lost 2 bases. This CDR3 is CASSSPWTGVAYEQYF. The CDR3 coding sequence is TGTGCCAGCAGCTCACCCTGGACAGGGGTGGCCTACGAGCAGTACTTC. The full variable domain, with the rest looked up from reference TRBV28 and TRBJ2-7, is DVKVTQSSRYLVKRTGEKVFLECVQDMDHENMFWYRQDPGLGLRLIYFSYDVKMKEKGDIPEGYSVSREKKERFSLILESASTNQTSMYLCASSSPWTGVAYEQYFGPGTRLTVT.

The rearrangement links TRBV5-1 to TRBJ2-3, with 7 positions matching TRBD2. CDR3 length equals 16 residues. The J segment lost 2 bases and the V segment lost 0 bases, leaving 6 bases of the junction unmatched. Per germline, CDR1 SGHRS and CDR2 YFSETQ. The CDR3 nucleotides read TGCGCCAGCAGCTTGGGTTCTAGCGGACCCACAGATACGCAGTATTTT. This codes for CASSLGSSGPTDTQYF.

The rearrangement links TRBV9 to TRBJ2-5, with no clear D. V gave up 3 bases and J gave up 5 bases, with 8 bases separating them. Germline CDR1 and CDR2: SGDLS and YYNGEE. This CDR3 region has 12 residues. The CDR3 spells CASSGPRETQYF. Here the CDR3 DNA reads TGTGCCAGCAGCGGCCCTCGGGAGACCCAGTACTTC.

The CDR3 is CASRTPGGGEKLFF. The CDR3 DNA is TGTGCCAGCAGGACTCCTGGGGGAGGAGAAAAACTGTTTTTT. The V call is TRBV2, the J call TRBJ1-4, with D perhaps matching TRBD1 (5 bases). This CDR3 is 14 amino acids long. Per the germline V gene, CDR1 is SNHLY and CDR2 is FYNNEI. The ends were cut back, 6 bases at V and 8 bases at J, with 16 bases in the middle.